The rows below give T cell receptor beta chains drawn from one sample of a study of T cell responses to AZD1222 COVID-19 vaccine. Using immunoSEQ multiplex PCR, the repertoire was profiled, and TCRdb retains in-frame clones only, with some absent. Here the sample spans around 100,000 clones, about 85% being singletons. This specimen was peripheral blood, taken 28 days after the second AZD1222 dose. These receptors came from an adult who received the AZD1222 COVID-19 vaccine. Each CDR3 is given with its conserved first and last residue. The D gene is left open where the match is weak. Part of the rows lack a size; the others show once, few, many or a class for expanded clones.

>TRBJ2-7|NA|NA|TRBV7-8
TGTGCCAGCAGCTTAGAGTTCTTCGAGCAGTACTTC
CASSLEFFEQYF
>TRBJ2-7|TRBD1|NA|TRBV13
TGTGCCAGCAGCTTCGGACAGGGATACGAGCAGTACTTC
CASSFGQGYEQYF
>TRBJ2-5|NA|NA|TRBV6-2/TRBV6-3
TGTGCCAGCAGTAACAGGCAAAAAGAGACCCAGTACTTC
CASSNRQKETQYF
>TRBJ2-1|TRBD2|few|TRBV7-3
TGTGCCAGCAGCCCGGGGACTAGCGAGTACAATGAGCAGTTCTTC
CASSPGTSEYNEQFF
>TRBJ1-2|TRBD1|once|TRBV3-1/TRBV3-2
TGTGCCAGCAGCCAAGGGACAGGGCGACATGGCTACACCTTC
CASSQGTGRHGYTF
>TRBJ1-2|TRBD1|NA|TRBV7-3
TGTGCCAGCAGCTTATCCGGGACAGTCTATGGCTACACCTTC
CASSLSGTVYGYTF
>TRBJ1-2|NA|NA|TRBV5-1
TGCGCCAGCAGCTCAGGGCTAAGGAACTATGGCTACACCTTC
CASSSGLRNYGYTF
>TRBJ2-7|NA|NA|TRBV18
TGTGCCAGCTCACCACCGAAATTTCCAGCCCACTACGAGCAGTACTTC
CASSPPKFPAHYEQYF
>TRBJ1-5|NA|NA|TRBV19
TGTGCCAGTCGGACAGTTAGCAATCAGCCCCAGCATTTT
CASRTVSNQPQHF
>TRBJ1-4|NA|NA|TRBV13
TGTGCCAGCAGCTTAGGAGGAACAGCAACTAATGAAAAACTGTTTTTT
CASSLGGTATNEKLFF
>TRBJ2-6|TRBD2|NA|TRBV4-2
TGTGCCAGCAGCCAAGCGGGGGGATCTGGGGCCAACGTCCTGACTTTC
CASSQAGGSGANVLTF
>TRBJ1-6|NA|NA|TRBV28
TGTGCCAGCAGTCCCATTTTCCCCTTCTATCGGACGGAAGATAATTCACCCCTCCACTTT
CASSPIFPFYRTEDNSPLHF
>TRBJ2-3|TRBD2|NA|TRBV10-3
TGTGCCATCGCTTTAGCGGGAGGAAATGCAGATACGCAGTATTTT
CAIALAGGNADTQYF
>TRBJ2-5|NA|NA|TRBV7-9
TGTGCCAGCAGCTTAGGGCTGGGAATGGAGACCCAGTACTTC
CASSLGLGMETQYF
>TRBJ2-2|TRBD1|NA|TRBV28
TGTGCCAGCAGTTTAACCTCGACAGGGCCGAACGGGGAGCTGTTTTTT
CASSLTSTGPNGELFF
>TRBJ1-2|TRBD1|NA|TRBV7-9
TGTGCCAGCAGCTTAGAGGGACAGGGGGTTTTCTGGAGTGGCTACACCTTC
CASSLEGQGVFWSGYTF
>TRBJ1-1|TRBD1|NA|TRBV20-1
TGCAGTGCTAGAGACAGGGGGCAAGGTTTCTTT
CSARDRGQGFF